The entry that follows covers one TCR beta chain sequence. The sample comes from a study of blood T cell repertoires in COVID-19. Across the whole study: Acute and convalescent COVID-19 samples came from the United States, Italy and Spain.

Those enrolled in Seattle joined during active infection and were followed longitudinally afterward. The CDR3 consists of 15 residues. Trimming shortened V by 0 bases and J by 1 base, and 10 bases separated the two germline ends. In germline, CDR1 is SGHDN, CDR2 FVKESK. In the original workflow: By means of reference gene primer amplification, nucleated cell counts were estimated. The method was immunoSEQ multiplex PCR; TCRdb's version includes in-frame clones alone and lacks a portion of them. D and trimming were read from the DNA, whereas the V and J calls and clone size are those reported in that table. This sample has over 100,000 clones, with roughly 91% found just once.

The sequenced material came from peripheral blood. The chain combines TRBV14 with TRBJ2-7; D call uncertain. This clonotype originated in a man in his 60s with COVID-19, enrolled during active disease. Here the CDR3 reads CASSQEAVFSYEQYF. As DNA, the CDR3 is TGTGCCAGCAGCCAAGAGGCAGTGTTTTCCTACGAGCAGTACTTC.